These 12 T cell receptor beta chains were all obtained from the same sample, sequenced in a study of human T cells and chemical hapten exposure. Sample time point: pre-sensitization, week 0. Documented treatment: therapeutic diphenylcyclopropenone sensitization with weekly scalp DPC. One entry per CDR3 protein, called by TCRdb with MiXCR from the RACE reads. The sample consists of more than 300,000 distinct CDR3 sequences, approximately 5.1% of them appearing once. The sequencing used whole blood, collected in connection with sensitization to the hapten diphenylcyclopropenone (DPC). The receptor set was obtained from a woman aged 50 to 65 with alopecia areata. Some clones in this sample may be carry-over from other donors' samples.

This clonotype was seen repeatedly, ten times or more. This chain connects TRBV6-5 to TRBJ2-2; 9 nucleotides align to TRBD1. Germline CDR1 MNHEY, CDR2 SVGAGI. The CDR3 is 15 amino acids. The J segment lost 5 bases and the V segment lost 6 bases, leaving 7 bases of the junction unmatched. CDR3 sequence (DNA): TGTGCCAGCAGCCGTACCGGGACAGGGACCGGGGAGCTGTTTTTT. This sequence encodes CASSRTGTGTGELFF.

This rearrangement joins TRBV5-1 to TRBJ2-3; D is unclear. Germline V gene sequence: CDR1 SGHRS, CDR2 YFSETQ. Trimming took off 1 base at V and 4 bases at J, with 7 bases between the two ends. There are 13 residues in the CDR3. CDR3 sequence reads: CASSLRIPDTQYF. In nucleotides, the CDR3 is TGCGCCAGCAGCTTGAGAATCCCAGATACGCAGTATTTT. Using reference TRBV5-1 and TRBJ2-3 for the parts outside the CDR3, the full variable domain is KAGVTQTPRYLIKTRGQQVTLSCSPISGHRSVSWYQQTPGQGLQFLFEYFSETQRNKGNFPGRFSGRQFSNSRSEMNVSTLELGDSALYLCASSLRIPDTQYFGPGTRLTVL.

This clonotype was counted many times. The V and J genes are TRBV7-2 and TRBJ2-5; D remains ambiguous. CDR1 is SGHTA, CDR2 FQGNSA, per germline. Deletions cut 1 base from V and 0 bases from J, with 6 bases between. There are 14 residues in the CDR3. CDR3 residues: CASSLDSNQETQYF. The CDR3 DNA reads as TGTGCCAGCAGCTTAGATTCTAACCAAGAGACCCAGTACTTC.

Many counts were recorded for this clonotype. The genes are TRBV10-1 and TRBJ1-3, with D possibly being TRBD1 (6 bases). CDR3 length: 13 amino acids. Trimming took 9 bases from V and 4 from J, leaving 13 bases between them. Germline V gives CDR1 WNHNN, CDR2 SYGVQD (reference sequence). CDR3 residues: CARTPQGGNTIYF. The CDR3, as DNA: TGCGCCAGGACCCCACAGGGCGGAAACACCATATATTTT.

This clonotype was detected a few times. The genes are TRBV2 and TRBJ2-3; 10 bases align to TRBD1. The V gene's germline CDR1 is SNHLY and CDR2 FYNNEI. The CDR3 length is 15 residues. Trimming at V came to 6 bases and at J to 3 bases, leaving 6 bases not matched to a gene. The CDR3 protein is CASRPDRGRTDTQYF. In nucleotides, the CDR3 is TGTGCCAGCAGGCCCGACAGGGGGCGAACAGATACGCAGTATTTT. The entire variable domain, with the rest obtained from reference TRBV2 and TRBJ2-3, is as follows: EPEVTQTPSHQVTQMGQEVILRCVPISNHLYFYWYRQILGQKVEFLVSFYNNEISEKSEIFDDQFSVERPDGSNFTLKIRSTKLEDSAMYFCASRPDRGRTDTQYFGPGTRLTVL.

This clonotype occurred many times. The chain combines TRBV2 with TRBJ2-2; D may be TRBD2 (5 bases). Trimming took 3 bases from V and 1 from J, leaving 6 bases between them. This CDR3 comprises 14 residues. The germline gives CDR1 SNHLY, CDR2 FYNNEI. CDR3 nucleotide sequence: TGTGCCAGCAGTGACCGGGAGAACACCGGGGAGCTGTTTTTT. Amino acids: CASSDRENTGELFF.

The genes are TRBV9 and TRBJ2-3, with 7 nucleotides matching TRBD1. CDR1 is SGDLS, CDR2 YYNGEE, per germline. CDR3 length: 14 amino acids. After removal of 3 bases from V and 2 bases from J, the junction contained 3 bases not matched to a gene. CDR3 in DNA: TGTGCCAGCAGCGAGGGACAGCCCACAGATACGCAGTATTTT. Translation: CASSEGQPTDTQYF.

This clonotype was seen a few times. The chain is built from TRBV4-2 and TRBJ1-4, with D hard to call. CDR1 and CDR2 from the germline V gene are LGHNA and YNFKEQ. The CDR3 contains 15 residues. V lost 1 base and J 3 bases, leaving 9 bases between the germline ends. The CDR3 DNA reads as TGTGCCAGCAGCCAAGGGCGAGGTCCTAATGAAAAACTGTTTTTT. Translation: CASSQGRGPNEKLFF.

In this sample, this clonotype turned up many times. The chain uses TRBV6-1 and TRBJ2-5, with 10 bases matching TRBD2. Per germline, CDR1 MNHNS and CDR2 SASEGT. The V and J ends lost 4 bases and 3 bases, in that order; junction bases with no gene match: 11. The CDR3 runs 17 residues. CDR3 DNA: TGTGCCAGCAGTGCACCCGTAGGCGGGACTAGCGAAGAGACCCAGTACTTC. Translation: CASSAPVGGTSEETQYF.

This clonotype was counted once. The chain couples TRBV3-1 to TRBJ2-3, with TRBD2 matching 8 bases. This CDR3 region has 18 residues. The V gene end was trimmed by 0 bases and the J gene end by 5 bases; junction bases not matched to a gene: 13. CDR1 and CDR2 from the germline V gene are LGHDT and YNNKEL (reference sequence). The CDR3 protein is CASSQDRRGSGKRDTQYF. The CDR3 DNA reads as TGTGCCAGCAGCCAAGATAGGCGTGGTAGCGGGAAGAGAGATACGCAGTATTTT.

This clonotype was picked up many times. V usage is TRBV11-2 and J usage is TRBJ1-2; 12 nucleotides align to TRBD1. Looked up from germline, CDR1 is SGHAT and CDR2 is FQNNGV. The CDR3 is 16 residues long. V lost 4 bases and J lost 1; bases outside the gene matches: 4. CDR3 nucleotide sequence: TGTGCCAGCAGCTCAAGGGACAGGGGGCTTAACTATGGCTACACCTTC. This codes for CASSSRDRGLNYGYTF.

This clonotype came up a few times. The chain couples TRBV20-1 to TRBJ2-7, with 10 bases lining up with TRBD1. CDR1 and CDR2 (germline): DFQATT, SNEGSKA (reference sequence). The CDR3 covers 14 residues. V was pared by 2 bases and J by 5 bases, with 6 bases of the junction left unmatched. CDR3 in DNA: TGCAGTGCTAGACTTCCGGGACAGGGGAACGAGCAGTACTTC. Its protein product is CSARLPGQGNEQYF.